This passage covers 30 T cell receptor beta chains from one sample sequenced in a study of blood T cell repertoires in COVID-19. Sequencing used immunoSEQ multiplex PCR; TCRdb keeps in-frame clones, though not all of them. The repertoire includes around 170,000 clones, 60% to 80% of them detected once, and around 15% sits in the top ten. Sequencing used PBMCs or T cells enriched from blood (not recorded which). The receptors come from a man aged 60 to 69 who had been exposed to COVID-19.

The chain couples TRBV9 to TRBJ1-3; 10 bases map to TRBD1. Germline CDR1 SGDLS, CDR2 YYNGEE. This CDR3 is built from 17 residues. Losses at the gene ends were 4 bases for V and 0 bases for J; bases not matched to a gene: 7. Here the CDR3 DNA reads TGTGCCAGCAGCATAGGGACAGGGGATAACTCTGGAAACACCATATATTTT. It yields the protein CASSIGTGDNSGNTIYF.

V and J are TRBV5-1 and TRBJ1-1, with 11 bases identical to TRBD1. CDR3 size: 15 residues. The V gene end was trimmed by 0 bases and the J gene end by 3 bases; junction bases not matched to a gene: 1. Germline values: CDR1 SGHRS, CDR2 YFSETQ. For the CDR3, the DNA is TGCGCCAGCAGCTTGGGGGACAGGGGGGACACTGAAGCTTTCTTT. Translated, it gives CASSLGDRGDTEAFF.

The chain couples TRBV3-1 (or the pseudogene TRBV3-2) to TRBJ1-3; a weak D match, TRBD1 (5 bases). Germline loops: CDR1 LGHDT, CDR2 YNNKEL (reference sequence). The CDR3 extends over 16 amino acids. Trimming shortened V by 2 bases and J by 4 bases, and 15 bases separated the two germline ends. DNA of the CDR3: TGTGCCAGCAGCCAACTATCTGGGGCACGCGGAAACACCATATATTTT. Its translation: CASSQLSGARGNTIYF.

This clone turned up a few times. This chain uses TRBV7-9 with TRBJ1-1, with 10 positions matching TRBD1. This CDR3 is built from 17 residues. V shed 4 bases and J 2 bases; nucleotides not matched to a gene: 10. Germline loops: CDR1 SEHNR, CDR2 FQNEAQ (reference sequence). In nucleotides, the CDR3 is TGTGCCAGCAGCTCGGGACAGGGGAAGATTGCCAACACTGAAGCTTTCTTT. Its protein is CASSSGQGKIANTEAFF. Full variable domain (remainder filled in from reference TRBV7-9 and TRBJ1-1): DTGVSQNPRHKITKRGQNVTFRCDPISEHNRLYWYRQTLGQGPEFLTYFQNEAQLEKSRLLSDRFSAERPKGSFSTLEIQRTEQGDSAMYLCASSSGQGKIANTEAFFGQGTRLTVV.

The rearrangement uses TRBV5-8 and TRBJ2-7, with D uncertain. CDR1 and CDR2 from the germline V gene are SGHTS and YDEGEE. The CDR3 covers 11 residues. Trimming removed 4 bases at V and 4 bases at J, with 6 bases between. DNA for the CDR3: TGTGCCAGCAGCCCCCATTACGAGCAGTACTTC. Translating gives CASSPHYEQYF.

The J gene is TRBJ1-5, the V gene TRBV6-1; D unresolved. The germline V gene encodes CDR1 MNHNS and CDR2 SASEGT. The CDR3 sequence is 13 residues long. Trimming removed 3 bases at V and 6 bases at J, with 9 bases between. CDR3 nucleotides: TGTGCCAGCAGTGATCAGAATCTTCAGCCCCAGCATTTT. This codes for CASSDQNLQPQHF.

J is TRBJ1-1 and V is TRBV9; weak D call: TRBD1 (6 bases). The V gene's germline CDR1 is SGDLS and CDR2 YYNGEE. This CDR3 has 15 amino acids. Trimming took off 2 bases at V and 1 base at J, with 12 bases between the two ends. This CDR3 reads CASSVQGLGNTEAFF. Here the CDR3 DNA reads TGTGCCAGCAGCGTGCAGGGGCTCGGGAACACTGAAGCTTTCTTT.

The chain couples TRBV18 to TRBJ2-4; 7 nucleotides line up with TRBD1. With 0 bases clipped from V and 6 bases from J, the junction kept 2 bases outside the gene matches. The CDR3 is 14 amino acids. Germline V lookup: CDR1 KGHSH, CDR2 LQKENI. The CDR3 region is CASSPPTGINIQYF. The CDR3, as DNA: TGTGCCAGCTCACCACCGACAGGGATAAACATTCAGTACTTC.

The chain couples TRBV30 to TRBJ2-6; D gene unclear. From germline, CDR1 is GTSNPN and CDR2 SVGIG (reference sequence). The CDR3 totals 15 residues. V shed 5 bases and J shed 0 bases, with 11 bases lying between them. Written as DNA, the CDR3 is TGTGCCTGGGACGTTCATAGCTCTGGGGCCAACGTCCTGACTTTC. It yields the protein CAWDVHSSGANVLTF.

Comments on this clone: Different DNA sequences within this sample yield the same CDR3. This chain links TRBV5-1 with TRBJ2-3; 11 bases are shared with TRBD2. The CDR3 is 15 residues long. The trim removed 3 bases at V and 1 base at J, leaving 1 base unmatched. Per the germline V gene, CDR1 is SGHRS and CDR2 is YFSETQ. CDR3 residues: CASSSLAGGTDTQYF. The CDR3 nucleotides are TGCGCCAGCAGCTCACTAGCGGGAGGCACAGATACGCAGTATTTT.

The V call is TRBV7-3, the J call TRBJ1-4, with D unclear. The CDR3 is 15 residues long. Trimming took 0 bases from V and 6 from J, leaving 11 bases between them. From germline, CDR1 is SGHTA and CDR2 FQGTGA. The CDR3: CASSLTGYGDEKLFF. CDR3 sequence (DNA): TGTGCCAGCAGCTTAACAGGGTACGGGGATGAAAAACTGTTTTTT.

This clone showed up just a few times. The J gene is TRBJ1-3, the V gene TRBV30, with a weak D call TRBD1 (5 bases). From germline, CDR1 is GTSNPN and CDR2 SVGIG (reference sequence). V gave up 0 bases and J gave up 3 bases, with 6 bases separating them. The CDR3 has 13 amino acids. CDR3 protein: CAWSVTGGNTIYF. The CDR3 DNA reads as TGTGCCTGGAGTGTAACAGGTGGAAACACCATATATTTT.

The chain joins TRBV7-8 to TRBJ1-1, with 7 bases that match TRBD1. The V gene end was trimmed by 5 bases and the J gene end by 3 bases; junction bases not matched to a gene: 9. This CDR3 spans 15 amino acids. From germline, CDR1 is SGHVS and CDR2 FQNEAQ. CDR3 nucleotide sequence: TGTGCCAGCAGCCCCCTGACAGGGCAGTACACTGAAGCTTTCTTT. This gives the protein CASSPLTGQYTEAFF.

This clone was detected once. The CDR3 region has the DNA TGTGCCAGCAGCGTATCTAGCGGAAACACAGATACGCAGTATTTT. This encodes CASSVSSGNTDTQYF. This sequence joins TRBV9 and TRBJ2-3; TRBD2 matches 7 bases. This CDR3 is built from 15 residues. Germline V gives CDR1 SGDLS, CDR2 YYNGEE. J was trimmed by 2 bases and V by 1 base; bases with no gene match: 4.

Of note for this clone: One end of the junction varies from germline; a read error may be responsible. The V call is TRBV7-2, the J call TRBJ2-1; 10 bases match TRBD1. Germline CDR1 is SGHTA and CDR2 is FQGNSA. The CDR3 has 14 residues. Here the CDR3 reads CASSLVSRDRGLLF. As DNA, the CDR3 is TGTGCCAGCAGCTTAGTCTCCAGGGACAGGGGTCTACTCTTC. Supplemented by reference TRBV7-2 and TRBJ2-1, the full variable domain reads GAGVSQSPSNKVTEKGKDVELRCDPISGHTALYWYRQSLGQGLEFLIYFQGNSAPDKSGLPSDRFSAERTGGSVSTLTIQRTQQEDSAVYLCASSLVSRDRGLLFGPGTRLTVL.

This clone has a single count. The J gene is TRBJ2-5, the V gene TRBV7-9; D unresolved. The CDR3 contains 14 residues. V was cut by 0 bases and J by 5 bases, with 10 bases left in between. Germline V CDR1 and CDR2: SEHNR, FQNEAQ (reference sequence). DNA for the CDR3: TGTGCCAGCAGCTTAGCGACTCCAAGCGAGACCCAGTACTTC. This sequence encodes CASSLATPSETQYF.

The chain has TRBV7-9 and TRBJ2-7, with D possibly matching TRBD2 (6 bases). Trimming left V 2 bases short and J 7 bases short, with 15 bases between. The CDR3 extends over 14 amino acids. Germline CDR1 is SEHNR and CDR2 is FQNEAQ (reference sequence). CDR3 bases: TGTGCCAGCAGCTTAAACCGGGAGATGAGGGAGCAGTACTTC. It translates to CASSLNREMREQYF.

The V and J genes are TRBV9 and TRBJ2-3; 11 nucleotides match TRBD2. This CDR3 is built from 15 residues. The V gene end was trimmed by 4 bases and the J gene end by 4 bases; junction bases not matched to a gene: 5. The germline V gene has CDR1 SGDLS and CDR2 YYNGEE. CDR3 sequence (DNA): TGTGCCAGCAGCCGACTAGCGGGAAGGCCAGATACGCAGTATTTT. It codes for CASSRLAGRPDTQYF.

The chain uses TRBV3-1 (or the pseudogene TRBV3-2) and TRBJ1-1, with D tentatively TRBD1 (6 bases). The length of the CDR3 is 13 residues. CDR1 and CDR2 (germline): LGHDT, YNNKEL (reference sequence). The V and J ends lost 1 base and 10 bases respectively, with 13 bases between them. CDR3 sequence: CASSQGLGARAFF. Here the CDR3 DNA reads TGTGCCAGCAGCCAAGGATTGGGGGCGAGAGCTTTCTTT.

This clone was recorded a few times. This chain connects TRBV14 to TRBJ2-3; TRBD2 aligns across 10 bases. J gave up 2 bases and V 3 bases, and 5 bases lay outside the gene matches. The CDR3 is 16 amino acids. Looked up from germline, CDR1 is SGHDN and CDR2 is FVKESK. The CDR3 region is CASSHETSGHTDTQYF. The CDR3 region has the DNA TGTGCCAGCAGCCATGAGACTAGCGGGCACACAGATACGCAGTATTTT.

The chain combines TRBV9 with TRBJ2-7; 7 bases are a match to TRBD2. The length of the CDR3 is 15 residues. The V and J ends lost 0 bases and 1 base, in that order; junction bases with no gene match: 4. Germline V CDR1 and CDR2: SGDLS, YYNGEE. Written as DNA, the CDR3 is TGTGCCAGCAGCGTAGATCTAGCGGCATCCTACGAGCAGTACTTC. It translates to CASSVDLAASYEQYF.

This clone was detected only once. The chain uses TRBV25-1 and TRBJ2-3; 8 positions match TRBD1. Per the germline V gene, CDR1 is MGHDK and CDR2 is SYGVNS. V gave up 1 base and J gave up 4 bases; unmatched junction bases: 1. The CDR3 is made up of 14 amino acids. The CDR3 coding sequence is TGTGCCAGCAGTGAATGGGGACAGGCAGATACGCAGTATTTT. Translating it yields CASSEWGQADTQYF.

The chain carries TRBV19 and TRBJ2-5; a weak D match, TRBD1 (6 bases). This CDR3 is built from 13 residues. V lost 6 bases to trimming and J lost 1 base, with 9 bases between them. Germline V CDR1 and CDR2: LNHDA, SQIVND (reference sequence). The DNA of the CDR3 is TGTGCCAGTAGCGTACAGGGCCAAGAGACCCAGTACTTC. It encodes CASSVQGQETQYF.

V and J are TRBV30 and TRBJ1-5, with D possibly being TRBD1 (6 bases). Germline V gene lookup returns CDR1 GTSNPN and CDR2 SVGIG (reference sequence). The CDR3 has 13 amino acids. Deletions cut 5 bases from V and 2 bases from J, with 10 bases between. The CDR3 nucleotides are TGTGCCTGGGAACAGGGCGGCAATCAGCCCCAGCATTTT. Its protein product is CAWEQGGNQPQHF.

This clone was observed a handful of times. The V gene is TRBV5-1, the J gene TRBJ2-3; TRBD2 matches at 8 bases. The CDR3 runs 14 residues. V gave up 3 bases and J gave up 4 bases; unmatched junction bases: 4. Germline V CDR1 and CDR2: SGHRS, YFSETQ. Here the CDR3 DNA reads TGCGCCAGCAGCTCAACTAGCGGAGCAGATACGCAGTATTTT. Amino acids: CASSSTSGADTQYF.

In its sample, this clone was seen a few times. V is TRBV5-8 and J is TRBJ1-5; 12 bases match TRBD1. Germline V gene sequence: CDR1 SGHTS, CDR2 YDEGEE. This CDR3 is built from 14 residues. V shed 4 bases and J 8 bases; nucleotides not matched to a gene: 4. In DNA form, the CDR3 reads TGTGCCAGCAGCCCCGGGACAGGGGGCGAGCCCCAGCATTTT. It codes for CASSPGTGGEPQHF. Full variable domain (rest looked up from reference TRBV5-8 and TRBJ1-5): EAGVTQSPTHLIKTRGQQATLRCSPISGHTSVYWYQQALGLGLQFLLWYDEGEERNRGNFPPRFSGRQFPNYSSELNVNALELEDSALYLCASSPGTGGEPQHFGDGTRLSIL.

This clone was recorded once. This chain connects TRBV3-1 (or the pseudogene TRBV3-2) to TRBJ2-5, with 8 nucleotides matching TRBD2. The junction had 9 bases not matched to a gene; V was cut back by 4 bases and J by 2 bases. The germline CDR1 and CDR2 sequences are LGHDT and YNNKEL (reference sequence). The CDR3 is made up of 16 amino acids. CDR3: CASSRLSLAGQETQYF. CDR3 DNA sequence: TGTGCCAGCAGCCGACTCTCTTTAGCGGGGCAAGAGACCCAGTACTTC.

The rearrangement links TRBV9 to TRBJ2-3, with a tentative D call TRBD2 (6 bases). The length of the CDR3 is 13 residues. V lost 9 bases and J lost 2, with 13 bases in between. CDR1 SGDLS and CDR2 YYNGEE come from the germline V gene. The DNA of the CDR3 is TGTGCCACCGGGGAGGCACCCACAGATACGCAGTATTTT. This sequence encodes CATGEAPTDTQYF.

The chain uses TRBV12-3 or TRBV12-4 and TRBJ2-3; 9 bases line up with TRBD1. The ends lost 8 bases at V and 7 bases at J; junction bases unmatched: 7. The CDR3 sequence is 13 residues long. The CDR3 region has the DNA TGTGCCAGCCGGGACAGGGAGTGGAATACGCAGTATTTT. Translation: CASRDREWNTQYF.

The rearrangement joins TRBV7-3 to TRBJ2-1; the D is unclear. V lost 2 bases and J lost 2, with 10 bases in between. This CDR3 contains 15 residues. The germline CDR1 and CDR2 sequences are SGHTA and FQGTGA. The CDR3 loop reads CASSLLGAAYNEQFF. The CDR3 DNA reads as TGTGCCAGCAGCTTATTAGGCGCGGCCTACAATGAGCAGTTCTTC.